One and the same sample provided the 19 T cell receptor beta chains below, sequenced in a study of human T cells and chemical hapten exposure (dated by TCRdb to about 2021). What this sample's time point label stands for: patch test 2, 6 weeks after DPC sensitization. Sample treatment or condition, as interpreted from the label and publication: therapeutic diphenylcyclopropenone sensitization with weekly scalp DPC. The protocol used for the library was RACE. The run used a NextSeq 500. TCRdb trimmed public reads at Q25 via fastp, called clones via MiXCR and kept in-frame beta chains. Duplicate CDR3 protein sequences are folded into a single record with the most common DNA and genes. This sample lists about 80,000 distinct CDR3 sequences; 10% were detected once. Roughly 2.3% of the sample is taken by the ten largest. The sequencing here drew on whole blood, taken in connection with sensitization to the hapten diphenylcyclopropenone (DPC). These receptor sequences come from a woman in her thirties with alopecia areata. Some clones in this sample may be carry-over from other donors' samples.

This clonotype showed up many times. The DNA for the CDR3 is TGCAGTGCAGGGACAGGGCAGACCGGGGAGCTGTTTTTT. It yields the protein CSAGTGQTGELFF. The chain has TRBV20-1 and TRBJ2-2; 9 bases agree with TRBD1. Losses at the gene ends were 6 bases for V and 5 bases for J; bases not matched to a gene: 4. This CDR3 has 13 residues. CDR1 is DFQATT, CDR2 SNEGSKA, per germline (reference sequence).

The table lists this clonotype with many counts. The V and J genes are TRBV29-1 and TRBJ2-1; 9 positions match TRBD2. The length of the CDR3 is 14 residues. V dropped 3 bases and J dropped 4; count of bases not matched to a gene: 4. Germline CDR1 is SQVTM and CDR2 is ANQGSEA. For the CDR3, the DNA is TGCAGCGTTGATCCTAGCGGGATGTACAATGAGCAGTTCTTC. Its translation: CSVDPSGMYNEQFF.

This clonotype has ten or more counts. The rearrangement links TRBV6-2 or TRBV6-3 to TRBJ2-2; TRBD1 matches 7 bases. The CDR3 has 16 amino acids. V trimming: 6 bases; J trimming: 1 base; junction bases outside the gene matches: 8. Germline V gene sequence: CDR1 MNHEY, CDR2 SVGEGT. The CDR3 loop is CASRTHGTENTGELFF. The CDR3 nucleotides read TGTGCCAGCAGAACCCACGGGACAGAGAACACCGGGGAGCTGTTTTTT.

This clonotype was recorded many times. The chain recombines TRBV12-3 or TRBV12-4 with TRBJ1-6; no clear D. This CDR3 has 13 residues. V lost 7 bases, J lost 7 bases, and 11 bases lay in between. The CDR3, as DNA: TGTGCCAGCACCAGCTTTGAGAATTCACCCCTCCACTTT. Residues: CASTSFENSPLHF.

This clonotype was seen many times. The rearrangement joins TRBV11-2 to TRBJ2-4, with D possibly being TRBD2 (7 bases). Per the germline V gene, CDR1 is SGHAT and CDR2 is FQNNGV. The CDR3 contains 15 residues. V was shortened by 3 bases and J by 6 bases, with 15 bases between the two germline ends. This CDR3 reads CASSFGGGTSNIQYF. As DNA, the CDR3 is TGTGCCAGCAGCTTTGGCGGGGGCACATCAAACATTCAGTACTTC.

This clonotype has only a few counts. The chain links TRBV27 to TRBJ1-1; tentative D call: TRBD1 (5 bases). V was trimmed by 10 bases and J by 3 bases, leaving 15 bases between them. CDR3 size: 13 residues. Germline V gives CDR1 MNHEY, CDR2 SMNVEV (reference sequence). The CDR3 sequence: CATRILGDTEAFF. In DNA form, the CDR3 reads TGTGCCACAAGGATTCTAGGGGACACTGAAGCTTTCTTT.

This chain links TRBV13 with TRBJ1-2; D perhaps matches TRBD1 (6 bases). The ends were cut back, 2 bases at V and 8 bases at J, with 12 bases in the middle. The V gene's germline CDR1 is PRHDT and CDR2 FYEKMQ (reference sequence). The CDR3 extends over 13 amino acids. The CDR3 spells CASSLQGLGGYTF. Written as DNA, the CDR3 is TGTGCCAGCAGCTTACAGGGGTTGGGCGGCTACACCTTC. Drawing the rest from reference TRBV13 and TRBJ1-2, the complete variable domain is AAGVIQSPRHLIKEKRETATLKCYPIPRHDTVYWYQQGPGQDPQFLISFYEKMQSDKGSIPDRFSAQQFSDYHSELNMSSLELGDSALYFCASSLQGLGGYTFGSGTRLTVV.

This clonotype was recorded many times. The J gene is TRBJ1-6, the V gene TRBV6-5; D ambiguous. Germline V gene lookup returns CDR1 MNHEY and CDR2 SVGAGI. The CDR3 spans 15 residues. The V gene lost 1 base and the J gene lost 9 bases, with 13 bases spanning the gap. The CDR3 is CASSYFPQGGSPLHF. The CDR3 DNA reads TGTGCCAGCAGTTACTTCCCTCAAGGCGGTTCACCCCTCCACTTT.

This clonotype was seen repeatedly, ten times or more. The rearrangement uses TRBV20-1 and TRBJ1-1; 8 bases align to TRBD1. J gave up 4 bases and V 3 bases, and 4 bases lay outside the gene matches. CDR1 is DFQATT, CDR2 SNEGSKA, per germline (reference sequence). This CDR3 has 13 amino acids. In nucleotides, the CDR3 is TGCAGTGCTAGGACAGGGGTGGGCACTGAAGCTTTCTTT. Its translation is CSARTGVGTEAFF.

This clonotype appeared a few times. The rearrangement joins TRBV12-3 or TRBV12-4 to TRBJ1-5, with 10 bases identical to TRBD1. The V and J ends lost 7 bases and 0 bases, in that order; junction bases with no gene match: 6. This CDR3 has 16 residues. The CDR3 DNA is TGTGCCAGCAATCTCGACAGGGGGCTTAGCAATCAGCCCCAGCATTTT. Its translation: CASNLDRGLSNQPQHF.

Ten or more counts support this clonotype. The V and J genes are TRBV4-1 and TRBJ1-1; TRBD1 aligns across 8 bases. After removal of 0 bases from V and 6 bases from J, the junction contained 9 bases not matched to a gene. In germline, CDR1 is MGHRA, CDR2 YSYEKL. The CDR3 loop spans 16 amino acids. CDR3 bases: TGCGCCAGCAGCCAAGATACTAACAGGGGGGAAGCTGAAGCTTTCTTT. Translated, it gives CASSQDTNRGEAEAFF.

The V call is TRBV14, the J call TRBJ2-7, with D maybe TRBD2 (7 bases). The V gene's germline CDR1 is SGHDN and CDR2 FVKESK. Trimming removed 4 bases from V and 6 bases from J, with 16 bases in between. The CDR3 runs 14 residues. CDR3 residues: CASSRRTRGSEQYF. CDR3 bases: TGTGCCAGCAGCCGTCGGACTAGGGGGTCCGAGCAGTACTTC.

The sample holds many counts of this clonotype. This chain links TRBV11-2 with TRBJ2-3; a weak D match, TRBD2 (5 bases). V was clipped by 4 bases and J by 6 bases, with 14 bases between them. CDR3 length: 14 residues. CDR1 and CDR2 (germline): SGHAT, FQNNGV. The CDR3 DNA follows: TGTGCCAGCAGCTCAAGGCCGGACTCCGATACGCAGTATTTT. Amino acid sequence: CASSSRPDSDTQYF.

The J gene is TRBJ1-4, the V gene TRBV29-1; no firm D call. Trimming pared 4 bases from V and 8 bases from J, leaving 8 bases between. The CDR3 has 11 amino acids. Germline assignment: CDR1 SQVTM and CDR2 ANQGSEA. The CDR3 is CSVGRAEKLFF. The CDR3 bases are TGCAGCGTTGGGAGGGCCGAAAAACTGTTTTTT.

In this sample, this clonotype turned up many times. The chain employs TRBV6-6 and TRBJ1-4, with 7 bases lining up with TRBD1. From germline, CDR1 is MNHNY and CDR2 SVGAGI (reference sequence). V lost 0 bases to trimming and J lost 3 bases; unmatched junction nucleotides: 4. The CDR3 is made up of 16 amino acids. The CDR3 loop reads CASSYSTGKPNEKLFF. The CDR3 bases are TGTGCCAGCAGTTACTCGACAGGGAAGCCTAATGAAAAACTGTTTTTT.

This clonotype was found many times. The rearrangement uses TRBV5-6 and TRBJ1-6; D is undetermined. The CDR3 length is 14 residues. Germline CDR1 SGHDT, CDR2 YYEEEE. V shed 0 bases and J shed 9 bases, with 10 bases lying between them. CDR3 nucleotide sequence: TGTGCCAGCAGCTTGGGACATTTGGGTTCACCCCTCCACTTT. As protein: CASSLGHLGSPLHF.

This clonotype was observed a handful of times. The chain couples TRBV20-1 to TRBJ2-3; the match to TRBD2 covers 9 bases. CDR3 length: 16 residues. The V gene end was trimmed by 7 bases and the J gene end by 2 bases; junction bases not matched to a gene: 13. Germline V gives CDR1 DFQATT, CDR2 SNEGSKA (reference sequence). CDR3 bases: TGCAGTGGGGAGGGGAAGCGGGGGGCCTCCACAGATACGCAGTATTTT. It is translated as CSGEGKRGASTDTQYF.

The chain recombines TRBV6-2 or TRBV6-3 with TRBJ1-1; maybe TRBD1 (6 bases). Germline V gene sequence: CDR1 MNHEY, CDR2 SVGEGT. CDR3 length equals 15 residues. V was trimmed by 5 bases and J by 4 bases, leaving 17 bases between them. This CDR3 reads CASSRLQGLGTEAFF. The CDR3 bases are TGTGCCAGCAGTCGCCTCCAGGGGCTGGGCACTGAAGCTTTCTTT.

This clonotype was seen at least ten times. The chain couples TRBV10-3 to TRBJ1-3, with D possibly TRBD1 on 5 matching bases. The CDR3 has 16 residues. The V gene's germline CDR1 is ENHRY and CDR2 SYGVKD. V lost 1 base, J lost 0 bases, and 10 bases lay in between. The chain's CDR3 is CAISELGLRSGNTIYF. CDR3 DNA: TGTGCCATCAGTGAGTTGGGACTCCGCTCTGGAAACACCATATATTTT.